This TCR beta chain was sequenced in a study of shared clonotypes between healthy human individuals. The assay was immunoSEQ multiplex PCR, and TCRdb's table has in-frame clones only and misses some. The table has roughly 2.6 million clones, around 94% seen once; the top ten hold over 0.12%. The TCR comes from a man aged 18-30 years in good health. The sequenced material came from naive CD4+ T cells sorted from blood. Subset indicated: CD45RA+ positively selected.

The CDR3 region is CASRSDPGNTIYF. The CDR3, as DNA: TGTGCCAGCAGGTCCGATCCGGGAAACACCATATATTTT. The chain uses TRBV6-1 and TRBJ1-3; D gene unclear. Germline loops: CDR1 MNHNS, CDR2 SASEGT. The V gene lost 6 bases and the J gene lost 4 bases, with 10 bases spanning the gap. This CDR3 has 13 residues.